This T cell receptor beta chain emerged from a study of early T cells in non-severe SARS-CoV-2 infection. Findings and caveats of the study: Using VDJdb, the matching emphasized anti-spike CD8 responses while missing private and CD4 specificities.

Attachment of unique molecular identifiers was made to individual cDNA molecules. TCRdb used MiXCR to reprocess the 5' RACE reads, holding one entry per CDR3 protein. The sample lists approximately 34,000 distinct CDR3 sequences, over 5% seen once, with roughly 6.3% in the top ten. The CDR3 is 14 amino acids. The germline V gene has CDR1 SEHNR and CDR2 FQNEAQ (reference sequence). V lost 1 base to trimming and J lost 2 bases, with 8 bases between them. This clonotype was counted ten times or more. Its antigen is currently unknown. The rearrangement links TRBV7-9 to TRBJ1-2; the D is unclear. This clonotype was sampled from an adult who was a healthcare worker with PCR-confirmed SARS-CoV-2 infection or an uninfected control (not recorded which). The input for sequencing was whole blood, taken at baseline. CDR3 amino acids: CASSLVQSNYGYTF. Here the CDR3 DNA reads TGTGCCAGCAGCTTAGTACAGTCAAACTATGGCTACACCTTC.